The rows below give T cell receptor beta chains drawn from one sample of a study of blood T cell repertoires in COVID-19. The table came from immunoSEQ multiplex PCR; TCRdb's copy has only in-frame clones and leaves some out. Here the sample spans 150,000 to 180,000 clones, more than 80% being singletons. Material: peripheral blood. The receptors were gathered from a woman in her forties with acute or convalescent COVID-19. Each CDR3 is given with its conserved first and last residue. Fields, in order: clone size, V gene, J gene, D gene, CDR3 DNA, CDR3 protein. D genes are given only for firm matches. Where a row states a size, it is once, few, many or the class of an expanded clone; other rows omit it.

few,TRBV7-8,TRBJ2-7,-,TGTGCCAGCAGCCTGCAGGGGGGCCCCTACGAGCAGTACTTC,CASSLQGGPYEQYF
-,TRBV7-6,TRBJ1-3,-,TGTGCCAGCAGCTTAGCGTCAGGGATATCATCTGGAAACACCATATATTTT,CASSLASGISSGNTIYF
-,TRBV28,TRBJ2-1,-,TGTGCCAGCAGTTTCTCGTCGGGGAATGAGCAGTTCTTC,CASSFSSGNEQFF
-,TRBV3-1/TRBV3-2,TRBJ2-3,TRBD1,TGTGCCAGCAGCCAAGGACAGGGTATAGATACGCAGTATTTT,CASSQGQGIDTQYF
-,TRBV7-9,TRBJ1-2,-,TGTGCCAGCAGCCCCGCAGAAGGCTACACCTTC,CASSPAEGYTF
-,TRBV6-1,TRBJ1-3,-,TGTGCCAGCAGTGAAAACAGAAACACCATATATTTT,CASSENRNTIYF
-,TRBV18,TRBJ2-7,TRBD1,TGTGCCAGCTCACCTAGACAGGGAATGGACGAGCAGTACTTC,CASSPRQGMDEQYF
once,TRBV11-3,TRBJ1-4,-,TGTGCCAGCAGCTTAGGGTTCAGCGCGCCTAATGAAAAACTGTTTTTT,CASSLGFSAPNEKLFF
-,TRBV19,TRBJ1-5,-,TGTGCCAGTACCTTGCCCATGGCCAGGGTTAGCAATCAGCCCCAGCATTTT,CASTLPMARVSNQPQHF
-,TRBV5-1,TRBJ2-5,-,TGCGCCAGCAAAGAGGACACTCAAGAGACCCAGTACTTC,CASKEDTQETQYF
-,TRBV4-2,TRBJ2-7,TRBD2,TGTGCCAGCAGCCCAGATAGCGGGATGAACTCCTACGAGCAGTACTTC,CASSPDSGMNSYEQYF
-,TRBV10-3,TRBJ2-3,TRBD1,TGTGCCATCAGGACAGGGACGGGGCGCACAGATACGCAGTATTTT,CAIRTGTGRTDTQYF
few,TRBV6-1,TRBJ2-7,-,TGTGCCAGCAGTGAAGCAAGGGGGATCGAGCAGTACTTC,CASSEARGIEQYF
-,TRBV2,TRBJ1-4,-,TGTGCCAGCACAATCCAGGGTCGGAGTGAAAAACTGTTTTTT,CASTIQGRSEKLFF
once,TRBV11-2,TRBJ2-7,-,TGTGCCAGCAGCCTCCGTGGGGGGAGTGGGTTCGAGCAGTACTTC,CASSLRGGSGFEQYF
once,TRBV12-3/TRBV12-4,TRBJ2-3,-,TGTGCCAGCAGCGTACTAGTCTCAGATACGCAGTATTTT,CASSVLVSDTQYF